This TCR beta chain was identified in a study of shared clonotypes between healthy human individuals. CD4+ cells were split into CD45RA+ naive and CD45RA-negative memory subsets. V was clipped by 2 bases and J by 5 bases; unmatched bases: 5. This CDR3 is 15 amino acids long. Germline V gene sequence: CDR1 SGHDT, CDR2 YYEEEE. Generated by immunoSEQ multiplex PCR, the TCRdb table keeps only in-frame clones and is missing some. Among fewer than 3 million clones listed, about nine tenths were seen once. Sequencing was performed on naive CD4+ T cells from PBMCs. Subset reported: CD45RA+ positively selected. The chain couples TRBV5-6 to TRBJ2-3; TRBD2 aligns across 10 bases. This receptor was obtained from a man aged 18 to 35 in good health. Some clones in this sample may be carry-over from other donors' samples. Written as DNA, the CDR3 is TGTGCCAGCAGCTTAACAGCGGGAGGGGTAGATACGCAGTATTTT. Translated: CASSLTAGGVDTQYF. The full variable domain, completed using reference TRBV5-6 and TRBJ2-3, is DAGVTQSPTHLIKTRGQQVTLRCSPKSGHDTVSWYQQALGQGPQFIFQYYEEEERQRGNFPDRFSGHQFPNYSSELNVNALLLGDSALYLCASSLTAGGVDTQYFGPGTRLTVL.